This T cell receptor beta chain was identified in a study of blood T cell repertoires in COVID-19. In the study overall: In each case, the material was cDNA or gDNA derived from T cells, B-cell-depleted T cells, or PBMCs.

CDR1 SEHNR and CDR2 FQNEAQ come from the germline V gene (reference sequence). V shed 6 bases and J 5 bases; nucleotides not matched to a gene: 12. The CDR3 is made up of 17 amino acids. The table came from immunoSEQ multiplex PCR; TCRdb's copy has only in-frame clones and leaves some out. The repertoire holds approximately 200,000 clones, around nine tenths seen once, with roughly 6.2% in the top ten. This sequence was found in a man aged 55-75 years who had recovered from COVID-19. The chain is built from TRBV7-9 and TRBJ2-2; 10 bases agree with TRBD1. Material for sequencing was peripheral blood. CDR3 region: CASSPSRGQGGTGELFF. CDR3 nucleotide sequence: TGTGCCAGCAGTCCGTCTAGAGGACAGGGGGGGACCGGGGAGCTGTTTTTT.